These T cell receptor beta chains were read from a single sample in a study of T cells in localized non-small cell lung cancer. The table came from immunoSEQ multiplex PCR; TCRdb's copy has only in-frame clones and leaves some out. The table shows approximately 22,000 clones, with 80% to 90% occurring only once. The sequencing used PBMCs, collected before any cancer treatment. The receptors were gathered from a man aged 40 to 69 with stage II squamous cell lung carcinoma. Each CDR3 is given with its conserved first and last residue. The D gene is left open where the match is weak. Clone size is shown for a subset of rows, as once, few, many or a class of expanded clone.

NA,TRBD1,TRBJ2-7,TRBV5-1,CASSLGWDSSYEQYF,TGCGCCAGCAGCTTGGGTTGGGACAGCTCCTACGAGCAGTACTTC
NA,TRBD2,TRBJ2-3,TRBV5-4,CASSLRGVGLGSTDTQYF,TGTGCCAGCAGCTTGCGGGGGGTGGGGCTGGGGAGCACAGATACGCAGTATTTT
NA,TRBD1,TRBJ2-1,TRBV7-2,CASSKWDRSYNEQFF,TGTGCCAGCAGCAAGTGGGACAGAAGCTACAATGAGCAGTTCTTC
NA,NA,TRBJ2-3,TRBV9,CASSVGADTQYF,TGTGCCAGCAGCGTAGGAGCGGATACGCAGTATTTT
NA,NA,TRBJ2-1,TRBV15,CATSMGSPYQQFF,TGTGCCACCAGCATGGGCAGCCCCTATCAGCAGTTCTTC
NA,TRBD2,TRBJ2-1,TRBV14,CASSPGSGRFNNEQFF,TGTGCCAGCAGCCCCGGTAGCGGGAGGTTTAACAATGAGCAGTTCTTC
NA,TRBD2,TRBJ2-1,TRBV28,CASTLGTSAHNEQFF,TGTGCCAGTACCTTGGGGACTAGCGCTCACAATGAGCAGTTCTTC
few,NA,TRBJ1-4,TRBV9,CAGVNWEKLFF,TGTGCCGGGGTTAATTGGGAAAAACTGTTTTTT
NA,NA,TRBJ2-2,TRBV28,CASRPGGSDTGELFF,TGTGCCAGCAGGCCTGGAGGGTCGGACACCGGGGAGCTGTTTTTT
NA,TRBD2,TRBJ2-5,TRBV6-6,CASSRGVETQYF,TGTGCCAGCAGTCGGGGGGTGGAGACCCAGTACTTC
NA,NA,TRBJ1-3,TRBV7-2,CASSLYQLGNSGNTIYF,TGTGCCAGCAGCTTATATCAGTTGGGGAACTCTGGAAACACCATATATTTT
NA,TRBD1,TRBJ1-4,TRBV28,CASSPLDRGLEKLFF,TGTGCCAGCAGTCCCCTTGACAGGGGGCTTGAAAAACTGTTTTTT
NA,TRBD2,TRBJ2-5,TRBV7-9,CASSLQEGRGETQYF,TGTGCCAGCAGCTTACAAGAAGGGCGGGGGGAGACCCAGTACTTC
NA,NA,TRBJ1-5,TRBV6-5,CASSARGNQPQHF,TGTGCCAGCAGTGCTCGGGGGAATCAGCCCCAGCATTTT
NA,NA,TRBJ2-1,TRBV5-1,CASSLVSGNEQFF,TGCGCCAGCAGCTTGGTTTCGGGGAATGAGCAGTTCTTC
NA,NA,TRBJ1-2,TRBV11-2,CASSQTGQFDGYTF,TGTGCCAGCAGCCAAACAGGGCAATTTGATGGCTACACCTTC
NA,NA,TRBJ2-7,TRBV6-1,CASSVTSEQYF,TGTGCCAGCAGTGTAACTAGCGAGCAGTACTTC
NA,NA,TRBJ2-5,TRBV16,CASSSTRGPGETQYF,TGTGCCAGCAGTTCAACACGGGGGCCGGGGGAGACCCAGTACTTC
NA,NA,TRBJ1-3,TRBV27,CASRAKGAGNTIYF,TGTGCCAGCAGGGCTAAGGGAGCTGGAAACACCATATATTTT
NA,TRBD2,TRBJ2-1,TRBV6-1,CASSDSASGIYEQFF,TGTGCCAGCAGTGACTCGGCTAGCGGGATTTATGAGCAGTTCTTC
NA,NA,TRBJ2-5,TRBV19,CASSHESGGRGSKETQYF,TGTGCCAGTAGTCATGAGTCGGGGGGCAGGGGGTCGAAAGAGACCCAGTACTTC
once,TRBD1,TRBJ1-2,TRBV7-9,CASSAATGTGGYGYTF,TGTGCCAGCAGCGCAGCTACCGGGACAGGGGGCTATGGCTACACCTTC
NA,NA,TRBJ1-3,TRBV4-2,CASSQDALISGNTIYF,TGTGCCAGCAGCCAAGATGCACTTATCTCTGGAAACACCATATATTTT
few,TRBD2,TRBJ2-1,TRBV5-4,CATAGAQGNEQFF,TGTGCCACAGCGGGGGCACAGGGCAATGAGCAGTTCTTC
NA,NA,TRBJ1-1,TRBV7-6,CASSSEQLYEAFF,TGTGCCAGCAGCTCGGAACAGCTTTACGAAGCTTTCTTT
NA,NA,TRBJ2-3,TRBV7-8,CASSLPKRPAQYF,TGTGCCAGCAGCTTACCAAAGAGGCCGGCGCAGTATTTT
NA,TRBD1,TRBJ1-6,TRBV4-3,CASSQVETGHSPLHF,TGCGCCAGCAGCCAAGTGGAGACAGGGCATTCACCCCTCCACTTT
NA,NA,TRBJ1-2,TRBV5-6,CASREPGRVSRGYTF,TGTGCCAGCAGAGAGCCGGGCCGAGTATCCCGTGGCTACACCTTC
NA,NA,TRBJ2-3,TRBV2,CASSEGGAEDTQYF,TGTGCCAGCAGTGAAGGGGGGGCCGAAGATACGCAGTATTTT
NA,NA,TRBJ1-1,TRBV11-3,CASRDPKGETFF,TGTGCCAGCAGGGACCCGAAGGGTGAAACTTTCTTT
few,NA,TRBJ1-4,TRBV5-1,CASSLTGQGSGVNEKLFF,TGCGCCAGCAGCTTGACGGGGCAGGGGAGTGGGGTTAATGAAAAACTGTTTTTT
NA,NA,TRBJ1-2,TRBV4-1,CASSQGTMGYGYTF,TGCGCCAGCAGCCAAGGTACCATGGGCTATGGCTACACCTTC
NA,NA,TRBJ2-4,TRBV5-1,CASSLGGVENIQYF,TGCGCCAGCAGCTTGGGAGGGGTGGAAAACATTCAGTACTTC
NA,TRBD2,TRBJ2-7,TRBV6-5,CASTPGGAIPYEQYF,TGTGCCAGCACCCCCGGGGGGGCGATACCCTACGAGCAGTACTTC
NA,TRBD1,TRBJ1-4,TRBV11-2,CASSSYLGTGEEKLFF,TGTGCCAGCAGCTCCTACCTCGGGACAGGGGAGGAAAAACTGTTTTTT
NA,TRBD1,TRBJ2-4,TRBV27,CASRPRQGLAKNIQYF,TGTGCCAGCAGGCCTAGACAGGGATTAGCCAAAAACATTCAGTACTTC
NA,NA,TRBJ2-1,TRBV21-1,CASSKSKDYLYNEQFF,TGTGCCAGCAGCAAATCTAAGGACTACCTTTACAATGAGCAGTTCTTC
NA,NA,TRBJ2-7,TRBV7-6,CASSSGQDTSYEQYF,TGTGCCAGCAGCTCCGGGCAGGACACCTCCTACGAGCAGTACTTC
once,TRBD2,TRBJ2-7,TRBV27,CASSLATSGIYEQYF,TGTGCCAGCAGTTTAGCTACTAGCGGGATCTACGAGCAGTACTTC
NA,TRBD1,TRBJ2-7,TRBV18,CASSPTGDHEQYF,TGTGCCAGCTCCCCGACAGGGGACCACGAGCAGTACTTC
once,NA,TRBJ2-1,TRBV14,CASSQETYLPDEQFF,TGTGCCAGCAGCCAGGAAACCTACCTTCCGGATGAGCAGTTCTTC
NA,NA,TRBJ2-1,TRBV6-5,CASSYSKWDHNEQFF,TGTGCCAGCAGTTACTCGAAGTGGGACCACAATGAGCAGTTCTTC
NA,NA,TRBJ2-3,TRBV21-1,CASSQGEGPDTQYF,TGTGCCAGTTCCCAGGGAGAGGGCCCAGATACGCAGTATTTT
NA,TRBD2,TRBJ2-2,TRBV4-3,CASSHALAGALLPNTGELFF,TGCGCCAGCAGCCATGCCCTAGCGGGGGCCCTACTACCGAACACCGGGGAGCTGTTTTTT
few,NA,TRBJ2-2,TRBV1,CTSSLLRVEGAYTGELFF,TGCACCAGCAGCCTCCTCCGGGTGGAGGGCGCGTACACCGGGGAGCTGTTTTTT
NA,NA,TRBJ2-2,TRBV27,CASSFTRGSGELFF,TGTGCCAGCAGTTTTACCAGGGGCTCCGGGGAGCTGTTTTTT
NA,TRBD2,TRBJ2-5,TRBV6-1,CASLPWLAEETQYF,TGTGCCAGCCTCCCCTGGCTAGCGGAAGAGACCCAGTACTTC
NA,TRBD2,TRBJ2-1,TRBV2,CASTSSGRAYNEQFF,TGTGCCAGCACCTCTAGCGGGAGGGCTTACAATGAGCAGTTCTTC
NA,NA,TRBJ1-3,TRBV2,CASKETTSGNTIYF,TGTGCCAGCAAAGAGACCACCTCTGGAAACACCATATATTTT
NA,NA,TRBJ1-4,TRBV2,CASSAPPGATNEKLFF,TGTGCCAGCAGCGCACCCCCCGGTGCAACTAATGAAAAACTGTTTTTT
NA,TRBD2,TRBJ2-1,TRBV28,CASSPSMGLAEAYNEQFF,TGTGCCAGCAGCCCGTCGATGGGACTAGCGGAGGCCTACAATGAGCAGTTCTTC
NA,NA,TRBJ2-6,TRBV2,CASSGEGAGANVLTF,TGTGCCAGCAGTGGAGAGGGAGCAGGGGCCAACGTCCTGACTTTC
once,NA,TRBJ2-7,TRBV5-8,CASSLGGSSDDEQYF,TGTGCCAGCAGCTTGGGGGGGAGCTCGGACGACGAGCAGTACTTC
NA,NA,TRBJ1-4,TRBV5-6,CASSLRATNEKLFF,TGTGCCAGCAGCTTGAGGGCAACTAATGAAAAACTGTTTTTT
NA,TRBD2,TRBJ2-1,TRBV13,CASSLGTSGSLNEQFF,TGTGCCAGCAGCTTAGGGACTAGCGGGAGTTTAAATGAGCAGTTCTTC
NA,NA,TRBJ1-2,TRBV2,CASSGRGSGDYGYTF,TGTGCCAGCAGTGGGCGGGGCTCGGGGGACTATGGCTACACCTTC
NA,NA,TRBJ1-2,TRBV2,CASSPSRQPNYGYTF,TGTGCCAGCAGCCCGAGTCGACAGCCCAACTATGGCTACACCTTC